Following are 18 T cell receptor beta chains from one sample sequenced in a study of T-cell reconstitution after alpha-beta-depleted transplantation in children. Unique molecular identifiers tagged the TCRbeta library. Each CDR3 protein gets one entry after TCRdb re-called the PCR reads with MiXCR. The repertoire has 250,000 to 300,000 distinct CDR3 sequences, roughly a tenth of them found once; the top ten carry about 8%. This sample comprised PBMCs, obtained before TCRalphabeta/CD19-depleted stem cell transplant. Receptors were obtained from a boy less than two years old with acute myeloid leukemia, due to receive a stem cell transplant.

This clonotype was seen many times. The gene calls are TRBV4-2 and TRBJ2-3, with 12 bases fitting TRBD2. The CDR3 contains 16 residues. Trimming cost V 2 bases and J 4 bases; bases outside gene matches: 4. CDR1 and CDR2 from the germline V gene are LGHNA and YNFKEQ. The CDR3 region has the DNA TGTGCCAGCAGCCAACTGACTAGCGGGGGATCAGATACGCAGTATTTT. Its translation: CASSQLTSGGSDTQYF.

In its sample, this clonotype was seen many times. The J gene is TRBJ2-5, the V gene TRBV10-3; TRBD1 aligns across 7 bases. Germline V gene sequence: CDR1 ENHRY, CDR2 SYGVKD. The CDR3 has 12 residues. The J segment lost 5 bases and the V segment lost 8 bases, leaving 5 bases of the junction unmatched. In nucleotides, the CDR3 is TGTGCCATCGGGACAGCTGAGGAGACCCAGTACTTC. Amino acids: CAIGTAEETQYF.

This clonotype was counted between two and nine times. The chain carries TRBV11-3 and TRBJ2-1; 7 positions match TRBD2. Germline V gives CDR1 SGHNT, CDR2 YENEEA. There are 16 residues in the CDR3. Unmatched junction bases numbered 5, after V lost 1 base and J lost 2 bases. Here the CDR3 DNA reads TGTGCCAGCAGCTTAGGTATGAGCGGGACCTACAATGAGCAGTTCTTC. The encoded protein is CASSLGMSGTYNEQFF.

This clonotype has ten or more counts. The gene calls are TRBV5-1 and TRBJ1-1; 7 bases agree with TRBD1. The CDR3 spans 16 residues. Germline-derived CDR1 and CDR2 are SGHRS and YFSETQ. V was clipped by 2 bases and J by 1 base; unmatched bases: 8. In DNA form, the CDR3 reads TGCGCCAGCAGCTTTTCATTAGGGGGCGCGAACACTGAAGCTTTCTTT. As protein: CASSFSLGGANTEAFF.

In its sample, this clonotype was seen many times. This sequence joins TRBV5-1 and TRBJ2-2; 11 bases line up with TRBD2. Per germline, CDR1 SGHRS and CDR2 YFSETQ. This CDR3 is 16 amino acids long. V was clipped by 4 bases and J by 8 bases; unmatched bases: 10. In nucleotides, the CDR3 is TGCGCCAGCAGCCCTCCCCCGGCTAGCGGGAGGGGGGAGCTGTTTTTT. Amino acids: CASSPPPASGRGELFF. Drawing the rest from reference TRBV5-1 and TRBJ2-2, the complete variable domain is KAGVTQTPRYLIKTRGQQVTLSCSPISGHRSVSWYQQTPGQGLQFLFEYFSETQRNKGNFPGRFSGRQFSNSRSEMNVSTLELGDSALYLCASSPPPASGRGELFFGEGSRLTVL.

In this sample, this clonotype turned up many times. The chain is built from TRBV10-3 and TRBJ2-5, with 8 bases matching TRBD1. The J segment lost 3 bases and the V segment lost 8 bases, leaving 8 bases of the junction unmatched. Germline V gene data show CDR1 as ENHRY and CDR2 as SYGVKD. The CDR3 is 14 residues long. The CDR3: CAIRDHRGKETQYF. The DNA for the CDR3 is TGTGCCATCCGGGATCACAGGGGGAAAGAGACCCAGTACTTC.

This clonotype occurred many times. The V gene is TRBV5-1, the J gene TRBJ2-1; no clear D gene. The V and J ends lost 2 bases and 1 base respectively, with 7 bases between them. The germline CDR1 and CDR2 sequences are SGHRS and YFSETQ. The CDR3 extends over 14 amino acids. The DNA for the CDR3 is TGCGCCAGCAGCTTCTCCGGGTCCTACAATGAGCAGTTCTTC. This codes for CASSFSGSYNEQFF.

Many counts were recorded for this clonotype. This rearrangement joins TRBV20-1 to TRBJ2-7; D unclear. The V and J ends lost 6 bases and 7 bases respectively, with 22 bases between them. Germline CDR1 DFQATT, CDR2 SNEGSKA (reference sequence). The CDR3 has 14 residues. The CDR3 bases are TGCAGTGCCCCTTTGAATTCAGCCCTTCGTGAGCAGTACTTC. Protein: CSAPLNSALREQYF.

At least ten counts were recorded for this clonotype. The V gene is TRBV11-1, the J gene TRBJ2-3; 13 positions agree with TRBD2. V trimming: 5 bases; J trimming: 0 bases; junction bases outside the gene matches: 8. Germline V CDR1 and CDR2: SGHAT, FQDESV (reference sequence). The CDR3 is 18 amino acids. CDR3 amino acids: CASSLPGLAGTSTDTQYF. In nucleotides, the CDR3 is TGTGCCAGCAGCCTCCCGGGACTAGCGGGAACTAGCACAGATACGCAGTATTTT.

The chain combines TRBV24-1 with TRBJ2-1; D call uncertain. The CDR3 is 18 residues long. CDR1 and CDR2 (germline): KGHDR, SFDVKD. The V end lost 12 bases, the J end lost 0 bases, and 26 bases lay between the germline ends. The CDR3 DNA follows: TGTGCCTGCTGTGGGCCCGGGCTCCAAAGTGGCTCCTACAATGAGCAGTTCTTC. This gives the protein CACCGPGLQSGSYNEQFF.

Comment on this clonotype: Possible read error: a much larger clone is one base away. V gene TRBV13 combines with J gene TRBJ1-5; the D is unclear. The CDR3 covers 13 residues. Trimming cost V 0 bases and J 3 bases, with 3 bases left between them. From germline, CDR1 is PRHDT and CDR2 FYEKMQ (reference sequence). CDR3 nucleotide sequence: TGTGCCAGCAGCTTAGGGTACAATCAGCCCCAGCATTTT. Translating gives CASSLGYNQPQHF.

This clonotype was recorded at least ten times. The DNA of the CDR3 is TGCGCCAGCGCTTTGGGGACGGACGGGGAGCTGTTTTTT. As protein: CASALGTDGELFF. The V and J genes are TRBV5-1 and TRBJ2-2, with D possibly called TRBD1 or TRBD2 (5 bases each). CDR1 is SGHRS and CDR2 is YFSETQ in the germline V gene. V lost 7 bases to trimming and J lost 7 bases, with 14 bases between them. The CDR3 consists of 13 residues.

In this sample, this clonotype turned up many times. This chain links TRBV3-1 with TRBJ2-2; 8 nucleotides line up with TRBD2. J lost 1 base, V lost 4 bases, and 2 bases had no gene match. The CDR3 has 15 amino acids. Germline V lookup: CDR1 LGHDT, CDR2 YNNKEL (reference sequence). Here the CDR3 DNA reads TGTGCCAGCAGCCGTCGGGAGGGGAACACCGGGGAGCTGTTTTTT. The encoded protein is CASSRREGNTGELFF.

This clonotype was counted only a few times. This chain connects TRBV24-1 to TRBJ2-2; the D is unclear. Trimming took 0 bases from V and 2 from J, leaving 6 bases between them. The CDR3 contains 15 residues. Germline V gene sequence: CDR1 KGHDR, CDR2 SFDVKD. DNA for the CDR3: TGTGCCACCAGTGATTTGCGACACAACACCGGGGAGCTGTTTTTT. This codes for CATSDLRHNTGELFF.

CDR3 region: CSASQMGSYNEQFF. The CDR3 region has the DNA TGCAGTGCTAGCCAAATGGGCTCCTACAATGAGCAGTTCTTC. The chain uses TRBV20-1 and TRBJ2-1, with unresolved D. CDR3 length equals 14 residues. Germline V gene sequence: CDR1 DFQATT, CDR2 SNEGSKA (reference sequence). Trimming shortened V by 3 bases and J by 0 bases, and 9 bases separated the two germline ends.

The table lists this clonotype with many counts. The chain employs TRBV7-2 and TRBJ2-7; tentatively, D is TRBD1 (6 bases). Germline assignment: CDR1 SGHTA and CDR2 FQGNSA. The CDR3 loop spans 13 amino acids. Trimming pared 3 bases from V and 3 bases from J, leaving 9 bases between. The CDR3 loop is CASSFTGNYEQYF. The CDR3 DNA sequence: TGTGCCAGCAGCTTTACAGGGAACTACGAGCAGTACTTC.

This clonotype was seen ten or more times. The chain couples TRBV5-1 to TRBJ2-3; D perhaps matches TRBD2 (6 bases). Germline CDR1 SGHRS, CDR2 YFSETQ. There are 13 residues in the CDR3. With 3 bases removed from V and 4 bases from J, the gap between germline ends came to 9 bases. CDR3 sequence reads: CASSWGDADTQYF. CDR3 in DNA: TGCGCCAGCAGCTGGGGGGACGCAGATACGCAGTATTTT.

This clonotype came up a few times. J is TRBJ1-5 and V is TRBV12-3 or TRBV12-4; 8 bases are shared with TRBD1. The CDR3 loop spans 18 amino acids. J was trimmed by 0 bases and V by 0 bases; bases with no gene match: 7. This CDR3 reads CASSLARDRFFSNQPQHF. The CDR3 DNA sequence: TGTGCCAGCAGTTTAGCGCGGGACAGGTTTTTTAGCAATCAGCCCCAGCATTTT.